The 5 T cell receptor beta chains below come from one sample, sequenced in a study of regulatory T cells in long-lasting Graves disease (TCRdb year 2021). Library preparation was by multiplex PCR. The sequencing machine was an Illumina HiSeq 4000. TCR beta libraries were built with iRepertoire HTBI primers and Arm-PCR amplification of CDR3 regions. TCRdb applied fastp at Q25 and MiXCR to the public reads, then kept only in-frame beta chains. Each entry is one CDR3 protein sequence, shown with its most common DNA and genes. In this sample the table shows around 330,000 distinct CDR3 sequences, 18% of which occur a single time. The top ten hold more than 35% of the sample. This specimen's time point label, per the study, means: newly diagnosed GD, antithyroid drugs for less than 3 months. RNA was extracted from PBMCs in TRIzol for both TCR sequencing and RNA sequencing. Source: peripheral blood mononuclear cells (PBMCs), taken at new diagnosis, from a patient treated with antithyroid drugs. These receptors all come from a female donor with Graves disease.

V and J are TRBV7-2 and TRBJ2-7; D might be TRBD1 or TRBD2, each matching 6 bases. Germline V gene sequence: CDR1 SGHTA, CDR2 FQGNSA. V gave up 5 bases and J gave up 6 bases, with 14 bases separating them. The length of the CDR3 is 13 residues. The CDR3 region is CASSMARDTEQYF. The DNA of the CDR3 is TGTGCCAGCAGCATGGCGCGGGACACCGAGCAGTACTTC. The whole variable domain, filled in from reference TRBV7-2 and TRBJ2-7, reads GAGVSQSPSNKVTEKGKDVELRCDPISGHTALYWYRQSLGQGLEFLIYFQGNSAPDKSGLPSDRFSAERTGGSVSTLTIQRTQQEDSAVYLCASSMARDTEQYFGPGTRLTVT.

The J gene is TRBJ1-1, the V gene TRBV29-1, with D hard to call. This CDR3 region has 12 residues. CDR1 and CDR2 from the germline V gene are SQVTM and ANQGSEA. V gave up 0 bases and J gave up 9 bases, with 11 bases separating them. CDR3 region: CSVEEPGEKAFF. As DNA, the CDR3 is TGCAGCGTTGAAGAACCAGGTGAGAAAGCTTTCTTT.

This clonotype was picked up many times. The junction does not match germline at one end; this may be a read error. For the CDR3, the DNA is TGTGCCAGCAGCTCTTTGCAAGGCTCCTACGAACAGTACTTC. It codes for CASSSLQGSYEQYF. The J gene is TRBJ2-7, the V gene TRBV11-2; D not resolved. The CDR3 loop spans 14 amino acids. Germline V lookup: CDR1 SGHAT, CDR2 FQNNGV.

V is TRBV19 and J is TRBJ2-7, with TRBD2 matching over 7 bases. Per germline, CDR1 LNHDA and CDR2 SQIVND (reference sequence). CDR3 length equals 16 residues. V shed 1 base, J shed 1 base, and the junction held 7 bases outside the gene matches. CDR3 DNA: TGTGCCAGTAGTATAGGTGGCGGGAGAGTGTCCTACGAGCAGTACTTC. The encoded protein is CASSIGGGRVSYEQYF.

This clonotype was observed at least ten times. J is TRBJ2-7 and V is TRBV28; TRBD1 or TRBD2 may be the D gene (5 bases each). Per germline, CDR1 MDHEN and CDR2 SYDVKM. CDR3 length: 14 amino acids. Trimming shortened V by 6 bases and J by 5 bases, and 17 bases separated the two germline ends. The CDR3 spells CASSPGTGRDEQYF. Written as DNA, the CDR3 is TGTGCCAGCAGCCCCGGGACCGGGCGTGACGAGCAGTACTTC.